The sequence of this TCR beta chain was determined in a study of blood T cell repertoires in COVID-19. About the research overall: PBMCs, B-cell-depleted T cells, or T cells were the source of the cDNA or gDNA that made up the material.

Produced via immunoSEQ multiplex PCR; TCRdb's table is partial and in-frame only. Here the sample spans more than 200,000 clones, 80% to 85% being singletons. While infection was still active, Seattle patients were enrolled and then followed longitudinally. V dropped 5 bases and J dropped 6 bases, with 14 bases sitting between them. Germline lookup yields CDR1 MNHEY and CDR2 SMNVEV (reference sequence). CDR3 length: 14 residues. This chain links TRBV27 with TRBJ2-1; D is perhaps TRBD1 (6 bases). The source material was peripheral blood. The TCR sequence derives from a woman aged 80 or older with COVID-19, enrolled during active disease. CDR3 DNA: TGTGCCAGCAGTCTTCTACAGGGATTCAATGAGCAGTTCTTC. It translates to CASSLLQGFNEQFF.